This T cell receptor (beta chain) was recorded in a study of regulatory dendritic cells for organ transplantation. Clones were read by immunoSEQ multiplex PCR, and TCRdb kept only the in-frame ones, dropping some. The top ten hold roughly 0.1% of the sample, which has around 30,000 clones, about four fifths seen once. This clone appeared a few times. Sequenced sample: naive CD4+ T cells from blood. The subset here: CD45RA+ naive T cells. The source of this sequence is a human donor in good health.

The CDR3 region is CASSPTGGDYGYTF. In DNA, the CDR3 is TGTGCCAGCAGTCCGACAGGGGGGGACTATGGCTACACCTTC. This chain joins TRBV6-5 and TRBJ1-2, with 9 bases identical to TRBD1. Trimming took 5 bases from V and 3 from J; bases not matched to a gene: 4. The CDR3 covers 14 residues. Germline values: CDR1 MNHEY, CDR2 SVGAGI.